This T cell receptor beta chain is from a study of OX40 agonist ivuxolimab in advanced cancers. At the level of the study: All patients had ivuxolimab intravenously every 2 weeks at 0.01 to 10 mg/kg.

The CDR3 sequence is 18 residues long. Germline V gives CDR1 MGHRA, CDR2 YSYEKL. Trimming removed 0 bases from V and 2 bases from J, with 17 bases in between. This table comes from immunoSEQ multiplex PCR, and its TCRdb copy is limited to in-frame clones, with some not included. This table holds fewer than 75,000 clones, about 88% found once. Sequences were derived from CD4+ or CD8+ T cells sorted from blood, sampled in a trial of the OX40 agonist ivuxolimab. This clonotype was obtained from an adult with an advanced solid tumor such as melanoma, head and neck, liver or kidney cancer. The V call is TRBV4-1, the J call TRBJ2-4; a possible D gene is TRBD1 (5 bases). CDR3 residues: CASSQDPPAGFPKNIQYF. CDR3 sequence (DNA): TGCGCCAGCAGCCAAGATCCCCCAGCAGGGTTCCCCAAAAACATTCAGTACTTC.